This TCR beta chain was found in a study of blood T cell repertoires in COVID-19. CDR3 size: 12 residues. Germline CDR1 and CDR2: SGHRS and YFSETQ. Deletions cut 5 bases from V and 0 bases from J, with 6 bases between. Some clones are missing from TCRdb's copy, which holds only in-frame ones; the method was immunoSEQ multiplex PCR. The data show over 25,000 clones, 80% to 85% seen once. This receptor was taken from a man older than 75 with active COVID-19. The genes are TRBV5-1 and TRBJ2-7; TRBD1 might be the D (6 bases). Sequenced sample: peripheral blood. The CDR3 DNA reads as TGCGCCAGCAGGGACAGCTCCTACGAGCAGTACTTC. Translation: CASRDSSYEQYF. Variable domain in full (rest from reference TRBV5-1 and TRBJ2-7): KAGVTQTPRYLIKTRGQQVTLSCSPISGHRSVSWYQQTPGQGLQFLFEYFSETQRNKGNFPGRFSGRQFSNSRSEMNVSTLELGDSALYLCASRDSSYEQYFGPGTRLTVT.